This TCR beta chain was captured by sequencing in a study of T-cell reconstitution after alpha-beta-depleted transplantation in children. Unique molecular identifiers tagged the TCRbeta library. Via MiXCR, TCRdb re-called the PCR reads, giving one row per CDR3 protein. There are about 250,000 distinct CDR3 sequences in the sample; approximately 24% occur only once, and about 5% lies in the top ten. Study outcomes and limitations: Where alpha-beta T cells came from about two months after transplant was reportedly several hundred expanded graft clones. For some patients, TCRbeta diversity was high at day 60 because of recipient T cells and thymic progenitors that survived.

Germline loops: CDR1 LGHNA, CDR2 YSLEER. J gave up 7 bases and V 2 bases, and 9 bases lay outside the gene matches. The CDR3 runs to 17 residues. Comment on this clonotype: Its matching antigen is unknown.

This clonotype was obtained from a female patient aged 2-15 years who had a stem cell transplant for congenital amegakaryocytic thrombocytopenia, so the T cells may come from the graft donor. The chain carries TRBV4-3 and TRBJ2-1; TRBD1 aligns across 12 bases. Sequences were derived from PBMCs, mostly from graft donor cells, sampled 360 days after TCRalphabeta/CD19-depleted stem cell transplant. CDR3 in amino acids: CASSQILGTGGRNEQFF. CDR3 nucleotides: TGCGCCAGCAGCCAAATCCTCGGGACAGGGGGCAGGAATGAGCAGTTCTTC.